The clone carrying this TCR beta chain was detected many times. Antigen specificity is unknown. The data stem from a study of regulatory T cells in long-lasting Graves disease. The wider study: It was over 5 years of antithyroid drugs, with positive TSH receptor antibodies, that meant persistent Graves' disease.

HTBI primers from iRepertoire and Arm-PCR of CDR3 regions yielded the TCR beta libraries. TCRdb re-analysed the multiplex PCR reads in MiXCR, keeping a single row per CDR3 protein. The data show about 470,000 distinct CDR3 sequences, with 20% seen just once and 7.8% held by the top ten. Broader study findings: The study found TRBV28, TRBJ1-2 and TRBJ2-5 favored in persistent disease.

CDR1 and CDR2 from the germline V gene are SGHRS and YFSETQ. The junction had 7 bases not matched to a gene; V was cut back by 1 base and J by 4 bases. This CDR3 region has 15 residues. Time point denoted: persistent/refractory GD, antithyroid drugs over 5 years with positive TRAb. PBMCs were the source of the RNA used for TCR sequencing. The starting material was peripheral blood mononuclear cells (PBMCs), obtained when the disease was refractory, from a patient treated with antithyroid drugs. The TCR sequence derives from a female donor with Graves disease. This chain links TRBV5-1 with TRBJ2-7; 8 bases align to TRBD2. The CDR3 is CASSLLPGGVYEQYF. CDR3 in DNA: TGCGCCAGCAGCTTGCTGCCGGGAGGGGTGTACGAGCAGTACTTC.